These T cell receptor beta chains were read from a single sample in a study of identical twins. TCRdb redid the calling of the 5' RACE reads with MiXCR, one entry per CDR3 protein. Of fewer than 900,000 distinct CDR3 sequences listed, about 20% are singletons. These same records also appear under a second study, on T cells expressing NK-cell markers.

Sequenced material: PBMCs. Receptor source: a young woman in good health. Each CDR3 is given without its conserved first and last residue. Each record gives: CDR3 length, V gene, clone size, CDR3 protein. Size values are once, few and many counts, or a class for expanded clones, and some rows have none.

>12|TRBV12-3/TRBV12-4|few
ASTGTGDPNEQF
>10|TRBV29-1|NA
SATDGQETQY
>11|TRBV20-1|many
SATDQGPHEQY
>15|TRBV3-1|NA
ASSQENRRAFTYEQY
>19|TRBV9|NA
ASSARAGTASPLTGANVLT
>12|TRBV9|few
ASSVAGGDSPLH
>13|TRBV20-1|NA
SAAPHGGGLDTQY
>12|TRBV7-2|NA
ASSEGHSSYEQY
>13|TRBV5-5|once
ASSPTWASSYEQY
>7|TRBV12-3/TRBV12-4|few
ASVPEQY
>12|TRBV20-1|NA
SASPWTGSYEQY
>10|TRBV19|NA
ASSIWKETQY
>13|TRBV20-1|NA
SARDRDRGGGEAF
>11|TRBV20-1|NA
SASSGQQETQY
>10|TRBV7-9|NA
ASSSSNYEQY
>12|TRBV10-3|NA
AISEFEPTTEQF
>13|TRBV25-1|few
ASSPRDRESYEQY
>11|TRBV20-1|few
SSPGGQGYEQF
>14|TRBV12-3/TRBV12-4|many
ASSLEGGLAGDEQF
>15|TRBV27|NA
ASSPDLNRATNYGYT
>13|TRBV5-1|few
ASSLFGLNTGELF
>12|TRBV30|NA
AWNPGPINTEAF
>15|TRBV3-1|NA
ATCQGQLAGVGNEQF
>11|TRBV20-1|many
SATLGGTDTQY
>13|TRBV7-2|few
ASSYRGGKADTQY
>11|TRBV5-1|NA
ASSLGTEQPQH
>18|TRBV5-4|many
ASSSEPGLAGLSSYNEQF
>12|TRBV15|NA
ATSRGIESYEQY
>13|TRBV7-9|NA
ASRLSASSYNEQF
>12|TRBV29-1|NA
SVGPGQGSETQY
>13|TRBV12-5|NA
ASGLAPRQKETQY
>13|TRBV20-1|few
SAVRSSSYNSPLH
>13|TRBV6-2/TRBV6-3|few
ASNHRSGGAYEQY
>11|TRBV20-1|few
SARDGTRTEAF
>12|TRBV20-1|few
SAPQQSRNYGYT
>13|TRBV12-3/TRBV12-4|many
ASSIIPRGAGELF
>12|TRBV4-3|NA
ASSATGGKNIQY
>10|TRBV7-6|many
ASSLARTSQF
>14|TRBV5-1|NA
ASSLATGQGFGELF
>15|TRBV7-9|few
ASSLALDRLAKNIQY
>9|TRBV6-6|NA
ASSKDRQAF
>14|TRBV29-1|few
SVRGEVPGSYNEQF
>12|TRBV18|NA
ASSGQGMDYGYT
>12|TRBV6-2/TRBV6-3|once
ASSPFVPSYEQY
>14|TRBV10-3|few
ATRRDRDSGANVLT
>13|TRBV12-3/TRBV12-4|NA
ASRLGGGFSYEQY
>13|TRBV5-1|many
ASAPGSGAPYEQY
>8|TRBV30|many
ACLTGGYT
>12|TRBV20-1|few
SARVTDNPYEQY
>17|TRBV11-2|NA
ASSLQLTGPLPLSYEQY
>13|TRBV12-3/TRBV12-4|many
ASSFKGGGYNEQF
>11|TRBV10-3|few
AIALAGANEQF
>13|TRBV5-5|NA
ASSWFSGPSTEAF
>11|TRBV20-1|NA
SAKATGREKLF
>13|TRBV20-1|few
SAHIAGLMNTEAF
>15|TRBV12-3/TRBV12-4|many
ASTVPPWRGEGGTQY
>11|TRBV7-7|few
ASSPTDVEEQY